This passage covers 9 T cell receptor beta chains from one sample sequenced in a study of long-term antiretroviral therapy in people with HIV (dated 2022 in TCRdb). The immunoSEQ hsTCRB v3.0 assay was used at survey level resolution to sequence the TRB variable region. TCRdb obtained this table from immuneACCESS and retained in-frame rearrangements with V and J assigned. These tables miss some clones; where compared with another copy, unresolved V genes account for less than half of the shortfall, and the remainder is unexplained. This sample gives about 26,000 clones in total; roughly nine tenths of them show up just once. The leading ten clones occupy under 5.5% of the sample. Here the sequenced sample was unsorted PBMCs, taken around 2.6 years after starting antiretroviral therapy. These receptors were obtained from a man aged 40-55 years with HIV.

J is TRBJ2-1 and V is TRBV6-1, with TRBD1 as a possible D gene (6 bases). Per the germline V gene, CDR1 is MNHNS and CDR2 is SASEGT. With 8 bases removed from V and 6 bases from J, the gap between germline ends came to 17 bases. The CDR3 loop spans 14 amino acids. The CDR3 sequence is CASVMLGAFNEQFF. CDR3 DNA sequence: TGTGCCAGCGTGATGTTGGGGGCCTTCAATGAGCAGTTCTTC.

The CDR3 loop is CASSQMNAGLAGVTETQYF. CDR3 nucleotides: TGTGCCAGCAGCCAGATGAATGCCGGACTAGCGGGAGTGACAGAGACCCAGTACTTC. The genes are TRBV28 and TRBJ2-5, with 13 bases that match TRBD2. Unmatched junction bases numbered 17, after V lost 6 bases and J lost 4 bases. Germline CDR1 is MDHEN and CDR2 is SYDVKM. There are 19 residues in the CDR3.

For the CDR3, the DNA is TGTGCCCTTGGAGACATCGAGCAGTACTTC. It codes for CALGDIEQYF. The chain recombines TRBV7-9 with TRBJ2-7; no firm D call. From germline, CDR1 is SEHNR and CDR2 FQNEAQ (reference sequence). This CDR3 comprises 10 residues. V gave up 11 bases and J gave up 6 bases, with 11 bases separating them.

The chain joins TRBV28 to TRBJ2-7; TRBD1 matches 7 bases. This CDR3 has 16 amino acids. The junction had 10 bases not matched to a gene; V was cut back by 5 bases and J by 0 bases. Germline V gives CDR1 MDHEN, CDR2 SYDVKM. In nucleotides, the CDR3 is TGTGCCAGCAGTGGCTACCCGGGACAGAGCTCCTACGAGCAGTACTTC. This gives the protein CASSGYPGQSSYEQYF. Together with reference TRBV28 and TRBJ2-7, the CDR3 gives the full variable domain: DVKVTQSSRYLVKRTGEKVFLECVQDMDHENMFWYRQDPGLGLRLIYFSYDVKMKEKGDIPEGYSVSREKKERFSLILESASTNQTSMYLCASSGYPGQSSYEQYFGPGTRLTVT.

The chain has TRBV29-1 and TRBJ1-5, with a tentative D call TRBD1 (5 bases). The CDR3 consists of 14 residues. Trimming shortened V by 2 bases and J by 5 bases, and 13 bases separated the two germline ends. Germline assignment: CDR1 SQVTM and CDR2 ANQGSEA. Written as DNA, the CDR3 is TGCAGCGTTGAAATTGGGGGAGTCGATCAGCCCCAGCATTTT. As protein: CSVEIGGVDQPQHF.

This rearrangement joins TRBV29-1 to TRBJ2-2, with 10 bases identical to TRBD2. The V segment lost 5 bases and the J segment 5 bases; nucleotides outside the gene matches: 5. Per germline, CDR1 SQVTM and CDR2 ANQGSEA. The CDR3 covers 14 residues. The CDR3 loop is CSVLIAGGTGELFF. The CDR3 nucleotides read TGCAGCGTTTTAATAGCGGGAGGAACCGGGGAGCTGTTTTTT.

The V call is TRBV20-1, the J call TRBJ2-1, with TRBD2 matching over 10 bases. Germline values: CDR1 DFQATT, CDR2 SNEGSKA (reference sequence). The CDR3 is 11 residues long. Trimming took 6 bases from V and 9 from J; bases not matched to a gene: 2. CDR3 sequence reads: CSAGLAVEQFF. Here the CDR3 DNA reads TGCAGTGCCGGACTAGCGGTTGAGCAGTTCTTC.

This chain connects TRBV5-6 to TRBJ2-7, with 10 bases fitting TRBD1. The CDR3 has 14 amino acids. Germline V gene data show CDR1 as SGHDT and CDR2 as YYEEEE. V lost 2 bases, J lost 4 bases, and 3 bases stayed unmatched. CDR3: CASSFWTGGYEQYF. CDR3 bases: TGTGCCAGCAGCTTCTGGACAGGGGGGTACGAGCAGTACTTC. The entire variable domain, with the rest obtained from reference TRBV5-6 and TRBJ2-7, is as follows: DAGVTQSPTHLIKTRGQQVTLRCSPKSGHDTVSWYQQALGQGPQFIFQYYEEEERQRGNFPDRFSGHQFPNYSSELNVNALLLGDSALYLCASSFWTGGYEQYFGPGTRLTVT.

There are a few counts of this clone. The chain uses TRBV27 and TRBJ2-3, with D uncertain. Germline V gene data show CDR1 as MNHEY and CDR2 as SMNVEV (reference sequence). V was trimmed by 6 bases and J by 2 bases, leaving 12 bases between them. The CDR3 loop spans 14 amino acids. The CDR3 loop reads CASRESASTDTQYF. The CDR3 DNA is TGTGCCAGCAGAGAGTCAGCCTCCACAGATACGCAGTATTTT.